The rows below give T cell receptor beta chains drawn from one sample of a study of CD8 T cells in ankylosing spondylitis. TCRdb used MiXCR to reprocess the 5' RACE reads, holding one entry per CDR3 protein. This sample yields 200,000 to 300,000 distinct CDR3 sequences, of which 8% to 11% are seen a single time; about 2.8% belongs to the top ten. The sample was blood, either unsorted or a sorted T cell fraction (not recorded which). Every receptor here comes from a male donor with ankylosing spondylitis or in good health (not recorded which). Each CDR3 is given with its conserved first and last residue. The order of the fields is D gene, clone size, V gene, J gene, CDR3 DNA, CDR3 protein. The D gene is left open where the match is weak. For some rows the clone size is stated as once, few or many, or as a class when expanded; others skip it.

>.|many|TRBV6-5|TRBJ2-2
TGTGCCAGCAGTTACTCGCGGACCCCCACCGGGGAGCTGTTTTTT
CASSYSRTPTGELFF
>TRBD1|few|TRBV12-3/TRBV12-4|TRBJ1-2
TGTGCCAGCAGTGGAAGCTCCACAGGGGGCAACGGCTACACCTTC
CASSGSSTGGNGYTF
>.|many|TRBV5-1|TRBJ2-5
TGCGCCAGCAGCTTTGGTGGGCTAGAGACCCAGTACTTC
CASSFGGLETQYF
>TRBD1|many|TRBV5-1|TRBJ1-1
TGCGCCAGCAGCTTGGCGGGACAGGGGGCAGGGACTGAAGCTTTCTTT
CASSLAGQGAGTEAFF
>.|.|TRBV11-2|TRBJ2-1
TGTGCCAGCAGCCATAAGCCCTTTACAAATGAGCAGTTCTTC
CASSHKPFTNEQFF
>TRBD2|many|TRBV12-3/TRBV12-4|TRBJ2-1
TGTGCCAGCAGCCGCAATAGCGGGAGGGAGAGGGATGAGCAGTTCTTC
CASSRNSGRERDEQFF
>.|many|TRBV7-9|TRBJ2-3
TGTGCCAGCAGCTACCCGGGACGGGGAACAGATACGCAGTATTTT
CASSYPGRGTDTQYF
>.|few|TRBV5-1|TRBJ2-3
TGCGCCAGCAGCCCCTGGCTGGGGAGCGAAAGCACAGATACGCAGTATTTT
CASSPWLGSESTDTQYF
>.|many|TRBV10-3|TRBJ2-2
TGTGCCGCCCGACAGGAGTACGGCTCTCCCAGCCCCGGGGAGCTGTTTTTT
CAARQEYGSPSPGELFF
>.|.|TRBV11-3|TRBJ2-1
TGTGCCAGCAGCTTCAACGGCGGGGTAGGAGATGAGCAGTTCTTC
CASSFNGGVGDEQFF